The T cell receptor (beta chain) under discussion was sequenced for a study of blood T cell repertoires in COVID-19. Study overall: Acute and convalescent COVID-19 samples came from the United States, Italy and Spain. Sources were T cells, B-cell-depleted T cells, or PBMCs; the material itself was cDNA or gDNA.

Original analysis: Estimates of nucleated cell counts were drawn from the amplification of reference gene primers. Using immunoSEQ multiplex PCR, the repertoire was profiled, and TCRdb retains in-frame clones only, with some absent. V and J calls and clone size come straight from that table; D and trimming were deduced from the DNA. There are tens of thousands of clones in the sample; around 84% occur only once, and approximately 20% lies in the top ten. This TCR was recovered from a woman aged 50 to 65 with acute or convalescent COVID-19. Material: peripheral blood.

CDR3: CASSESRGWLSSYEQYF. DNA for the CDR3: TGTGCCAGCAGTGAATCAAGGGGTTGGCTCAGCTCCTACGAGCAGTACTTC. The chain employs TRBV6-1 and TRBJ2-7, with D perhaps matching TRBD1 (5 bases). Germline V gives CDR1 MNHNS, CDR2 SASEGT. The CDR3 runs to 17 residues. V was clipped by 2 bases and J by 0 bases, with 17 bases between them.